This T cell receptor beta chain was identified during a study of cytomegalovirus exposure and HLA in healthy donors. The study, taken as a whole, reports: The likely origin of a cluster of highly shared sequence variants was a sequencing artifact. The majority of TCR sequences were rare, yet some public TCRs appeared in many donors. Among the CMV-associated chains, three were confirmed in vitro as specific for CMV antigens.

PCR amplification relied on 60 Vbeta primers (plus 13 Jbeta primers). The repertoire was sequenced with immunoSEQ multiplex PCR; TCRdb's copy has only in-frame clones and lacks some. The sample has about 180,000 clones, 75% to 85% seen once; the top ten hold 4% to 5%. As for this clone: As yet, its antigen is unknown.

The sample comprised PBMCs. This clonotype was sampled from a woman between 18 and 29 years old in good health and CMV-seropositive.

For the CDR3, the DNA is TGTGCCAGTAGTTTCCAGACAGCGAACACTGAAGCTTTCTTT. This encodes CASSFQTANTEAFF. The chain carries TRBV19 and TRBJ1-1; possibly TRBD1 for D (5 bases). This CDR3 contains 14 residues. V lost 5 bases and J lost 1, with 11 bases in between. CDR1 LNHDA and CDR2 SQIVND come from the germline V gene (reference sequence).